This T cell receptor beta chain was profiled in a study of blood T cell repertoires in COVID-19. The data were produced by immunoSEQ multiplex PCR, yet TCRdb's version contains in-frame clones alone and is incomplete. There are hundreds of thousands of clones in the sample; 87% occur only once, and about 2.5% lies in the top ten. The germline V gene encodes CDR1 SNHLY and CDR2 FYNNEI. Germline trimming cut 6 bases from V and 5 bases from J; bases unmatched to any gene: 8. The CDR3 consists of 14 residues. The sequence was collected from a man younger than 35 with active or convalescent COVID-19. The chain joins TRBV2 to TRBJ1-1, with 8 bases identical to TRBD1. Sample: peripheral blood. CDR3 sequence: CASRATGAETEAFF. The CDR3 DNA follows: TGTGCCAGCAGAGCGACAGGGGCGGAGACTGAAGCTTTCTTT.